Here is one TCR beta chain with its context. Its antigen is undetermined. This record belongs to a study of naive and memory T cell subsets. General observations from the study: Gini index rose across naive, CM, EM and EMRA in CD4 and CD8.

CD8 T cells were positively selected from what remained after CD4 positive selection. V was clipped by 0 bases and J by 2 bases; unmatched bases: 5. CDR1 MNHEY and CDR2 SVGAGI come from the germline V gene. CDR3 length equals 17 residues. An equimolar mix of two oligonucleotides served as the beta constant-region primer for TRBC1 and TRBC2. Four rounds of PCR amplified the ligated cDNA using nested alpha and beta constant-region primers plus SP2. TCRdb reprocessed the UMI-ligation and nested PCR reads with MiXCR, giving one entry per CDR3 protein. The table lists some 150,000 distinct CDR3 sequences, about a sixth of them singletons.

This receptor was taken from a human donor in good health. The V call is TRBV6-5, the J call TRBJ2-2; 8 bases match TRBD2. Sequencing input: naive CD4+ T cells from blood. The CDR3 nucleotides are TGTGCCAGCAGTTACTCCCATGCGGGAGGTAACACCGGGGAGCTGTTTTTT. Protein sequence: CASSYSHAGGNTGELFF.